This T cell receptor (beta chain) derives from a study of Ad26.COV2.S vaccination and SARS-CoV-2 variants. At the level of the study: The vaccine Ad26.COV2.S was put into the muscle once, or twice with 56 days between.

As for this clone: The antigen is undetermined.

V was clipped by 0 bases and J by 5 bases, with 12 bases between them. The CDR3 covers 14 residues. Germline V gene sequence: CDR1 SGDLS, CDR2 YYNGEE. Libraries were prepared by immunoSEQ multiplex PCR; TCRdb keeps only in-frame clonotypes and omits some of them. The sample lists about 350,000 clones; 88% were seen once. This sample's treatment: over 15 received Ad26.COV2.S at low or high dose, single or two shots; 5 received placebo; per-sample allocation not given. The samples date from day 63 after the first vaccine or placebo injection. Adults aged 18-55 years in Boston included the donor. Study findings and constraints: Researchers reported similar non-spike TCR breadth in vaccine and placebo recipients.

The sequence was obtained from a person between 18 and 65 years old who received the Ad26.COV2.S COVID-19 vaccine or a placebo. The chain has TRBV9 and TRBJ2-7, with D possibly matching TRBD2 (6 bases). Sample: peripheral blood, taken in a trial of Ad26.COV2.S vaccine versus placebo. DNA of the CDR3: TGTGCCAGCAGCGTAGTTGGGGGGTTTGACGAGCAGTACTTC. Its protein product is CASSVVGGFDEQYF. The full variable domain, rest sourced from reference TRBV9 and TRBJ2-7, is DSGVTQTPKHLITATGQRVTLRCSPRSGDLSVYWYQQSLDQGLQFLIQYYNGEERAKGNILERFSAQQFPDLHSELNLSSLELGDSALYFCASSVVGGFDEQYFGPGTRLTVT.